Listed below are T cell receptor beta chains from one sample, sequenced in a study of beta chain features in type 1 diabetes. This table comes from immunoSEQ multiplex PCR, and its TCRdb copy is limited to in-frame clones, with some not included. The sample lists about 700,000 clones, 13% seen once, with approximately 0.021% in the top ten. The sample taken for sequencing was naive CD4+ T cells from blood. The receptors stem from a young man with type 1 diabetes. Both conserved end residues are part of each CDR3. The order of the fields is clone size, V gene, D gene, J gene, CDR3 protein, CDR3 DNA. A D gene is named only where the DNA matches it firmly. Clone sizes are given selectively: once, few, many, or a class where the clone is expanded.

-	TRBV18	-	TRBJ1-1	CASSPPTGDGTEAFF	TGTGCCAGCTCACCTCCGACGGGGGACGGCACTGAAGCTTTCTTT
many	TRBV5-1	-	TRBJ2-5	CASSLGQETQYF	TGCGCCAGCAGCTTGGGCCAAGAGACCCAGTACTTC
-	TRBV29-1	TRBD1	TRBJ1-1	CSVAGGPNTEAFF	TGCAGCGTTGCAGGGGGACCGAACACTGAAGCTTTCTTT
few	TRBV14	-	TRBJ1-4	CASSAQGTVFF	TGTGCCAGCAGCGCACAAGGTACCGTGTTTTTT
-	TRBV4-1	-	TRBJ2-6	CASSQDRGGAGANVLTF	TGCGCCAGCAGCCAAGATAGAGGAGGGGCTGGGGCCAACGTCCTGACTTTC
few	TRBV11-2	-	TRBJ1-5	CASSLRATDQPQHF	TGTGCCAGCAGCTTACGGGCCACGGACCAGCCCCAGCATTTT
-	TRBV9	-	TRBJ2-1	CASSVGASRGDEQFF	TGTGCCAGCAGCGTAGGAGCCTCCCGGGGCGATGAGCAGTTCTTC
-	TRBV18	-	TRBJ1-6	CASSPTGLYNSPLHF	TGTGCCAGCTCCCCAACAGGGCTCTATAATTCACCCCTCCACTTT
-	TRBV7-9	-	TRBJ2-5	CASSLAGLETQYF	TGTGCCAGCAGCTTAGCAGGTTTGGAGACCCAGTACTTC
-	TRBV7-9	TRBD2	TRBJ2-5	CASIFSGGPFSQYF	TGTGCCAGCATTTTTAGCGGGGGACCTTTTTCACAGTACTTC
few	TRBV30	-	TRBJ2-3	CAQEVAGADTQYF	TGTGCCCAGGAAGTGGCAGGGGCGGATACGCAGTATTTT
few	TRBV5-1	-	TRBJ2-3	CASSLGGPDTQYF	TGCGCCAGCAGCTTGGGGGGGCCCGATACGCAGTATTTT
few	TRBV13	-	TRBJ1-4	CASSFGQPPEKLFF	TGTGCCAGCAGCTTTGGACAGCCCCCTGAAAAACTGTTTTTT
-	TRBV6-5	-	TRBJ2-1	CASSYSWDGSYNEQFF	TGTGCCAGCAGTTACTCTTGGGACGGCTCCTACAATGAGCAGTTCTTC
few	TRBV14	-	TRBJ1-3	CASSRSGNTIYF	TGTGCCAGCAGCCGTTCTGGAAACACCATATATTTT
few	TRBV6-5	-	TRBJ1-5	CASTQAPGNQPQHF	TGTGCCAGCACCCAGGCCCCCGGCAATCAGCCCCAGCATTTT
-	TRBV6-5	-	TRBJ2-4	CASSGLTKNIQYF	TGTGCCAGCAGTGGGTTGACCAAAAACATTCAGTACTTC
-	TRBV7-2	-	TRBJ1-1	CASSLRSGRVGNGAFF	TGTGCCAGCAGCTTACGTTCTGGCAGGGTAGGGAACGGAGCTTTCTTT
-	TRBV10-3	-	TRBJ2-6	CAIRRGSGANVLTF	TGTGCCATCAGGAGGGGCTCTGGGGCCAACGTCCTGACTTTC
-	TRBV27	-	TRBJ2-1	CASSLSVRGDEQFF	TGTGCCAGCAGTTTATCGGTTAGAGGAGATGAGCAGTTCTTC
-	TRBV7-9	-	TRBJ2-7	CASSPPVVYEQYF	TGTGCCAGCAGCCCCCCGGTCGTATACGAGCAGTACTTC
-	TRBV2	-	TRBJ1-3	CASSRGPTNTIYF	TGTGCCAGCAGCAGGGGCCCCACTAACACCATATATTTT
-	TRBV5-4	-	TRBJ1-5	CASSLIRRAKNQPQHF	TGTGCCAGCAGCTTGATCCGCAGGGCCAAGAATCAGCCCCAGCATTTT
-	TRBV30	-	TRBJ2-3	CASAMKGSTDTQYF	TGTGCCTCCGCCATGAAGGGGTCCACAGATACGCAGTATTTT
few	TRBV5-4	-	TRBJ2-7	CASSTTPGPTYEQYF	TGTGCCAGCAGCACAACCCCCGGGCCAACCTACGAGCAGTACTTC
-	TRBV7-9	-	TRBJ2-5	CASVLALQETQYF	TGTGCCAGCGTATTGGCCCTCCAAGAGACCCAGTACTTC
-	TRBV28	-	TRBJ2-7	CASSSATDNSYEQYF	TGTGCCAGCAGTTCCGCGACCGACAACTCCTACGAGCAGTACTTC
few	TRBV4-2	-	TRBJ2-1	CASSQDRATTSYNEQFF	TGTGCCAGCAGCCAAGATCGTGCGACAACCTCCTACAATGAGCAGTTCTTC
-	TRBV7-9	TRBD1	TRBJ1-5	CASSLGQGGPQHF	TGTGCCAGCAGCTTAGGACAGGGTGGGCCCCAGCATTTT
few	TRBV30	TRBD1	TRBJ1-2	CAKTGGVGYTF	TGTGCCAAAACAGGGGGAGTCGGCTACACCTTC
few	TRBV27	TRBD1	TRBJ1-5	CASSSRTGVPINQPQHF	TGTGCCAGCAGTTCCCGGACAGGGGTACCTATCAATCAGCCCCAGCATTTT
few	TRBV30	TRBD1	TRBJ2-7	CAWSSTGGFVEQYF	TGTGCCTGGAGTTCAACAGGGGGATTCGTAGAGCAGTACTTC
-	TRBV6-6	TRBD1	TRBJ1-6	CASSPQGGNSPLHF	TGTGCCAGCAGTCCACAGGGGGGGAACTCACCCCTCCACTTT
-	TRBV19	TRBD2	TRBJ2-3	CASSIVAGLSTDTQYF	TGTGCCAGTAGTATCGTAGCGGGCCTAAGCACAGATACGCAGTATTTT
few	TRBV6-5	-	TRBJ2-4	CASSTAAGAKNIQYF	TGTGCCAGCAGCACTGCAGCAGGGGCCAAAAACATTCAGTACTTC
-	TRBV5-1	TRBD1	TRBJ2-7	CASSSSGQGNYEQYF	TGCGCCAGCAGCTCGTCGGGACAGGGGAATTACGAGCAGTACTTC
few	TRBV20-1	-	TRBJ1-2	CSAINREGYTF	TGCAGTGCCATTAACAGGGAGGGCTACACCTTC
few	TRBV29-1	TRBD2	TRBJ2-5	CSVALTSGGVGTQYF	TGCAGCGTTGCCCTCACTAGCGGGGGTGTGGGGACCCAGTACTTC
few	TRBV10-3	-	TRBJ1-1	CAIHGPGQGNTEAFF	TGTGCCATCCATGGCCCCGGGCAGGGGAACACTGAAGCTTTCTTT
-	TRBV2	TRBD2	TRBJ2-5	CASSPGLEETQYF	TGTGCCAGCAGTCCCGGACTAGAGGAGACCCAGTACTTC
-	TRBV5-4	-	TRBJ1-1	CASSLGGAGLNTEAFF	TGTGCCAGCAGCTTGGGGGGGGCAGGTCTGAACACTGAAGCTTTCTTT
few	TRBV28	-	TRBJ2-1	CASSLRQGGYNEQFF	TGTGCCAGCAGTTTACGGCAGGGGGGTTACAATGAGCAGTTCTTC
-	TRBV5-1	-	TRBJ1-2	CASSLEQEGYTF	TGCGCCAGCAGCTTGGAACAGGAGGGCTACACCTTC
-	TRBV2	-	TRBJ2-5	CASSRAPTVQETQYF	TGTGCCAGCAGTAGGGCGCCGACCGTTCAAGAGACCCAGTACTTC
many	TRBV30	-	TRBJ2-5	CAWSVQETQYF	TGTGCCTGGAGTGTACAAGAGACCCAGTACTTC
few	TRBV27	TRBD2	TRBJ2-5	CASSPNSGGAQETQYF	TGTGCCAGCAGTCCCAATAGCGGGGGGGCCCAAGAGACCCAGTACTTC
-	TRBV7-8	-	TRBJ2-7	CASSLLSFRDTYEQYF	TGTGCCAGCAGCTTACTATCTTTCAGGGACACCTACGAGCAGTACTTC
few	TRBV10-3	-	TRBJ1-1	CAIRGDTEAFF	TGTGCCATCCGAGGGGACACTGAAGCTTTCTTT
-	TRBV28	-	TRBJ2-3	CASTSGVRGYTDTQYF	TGTGCCAGCACCTCAGGCGTCCGGGGGTACACAGATACGCAGTATTTT
few	TRBV6-1	TRBD1	TRBJ1-5	CASSWDRDGNQPQHF	TGTGCCAGCAGTTGGGACAGGGACGGAAATCAGCCCCAGCATTTT
few	TRBV13	-	TRBJ1-2	CASSLERGANGYTF	TGTGCCAGCAGCTTAGAGAGGGGAGCGAATGGCTACACCTTC
few	TRBV7-9	-	TRBJ1-1	CASSLSGDTEAFF	TGTGCCAGCAGCTTATCCGGGGACACTGAAGCTTTCTTT
few	TRBV13	TRBD1	TRBJ1-1	CASTLQPLGQGTTFF	TGTGCCAGCACCCTCCAGCCCCTGGGACAGGGTACGACTTTCTTT
-	TRBV7-9	-	TRBJ2-2	CASSSGGELFF	TGTGCCAGCAGCTCTGGCGGGGAGCTGTTTTTT
few	TRBV5-4	TRBD1	TRBJ1-1	CASSPRGPISNTEAFF	TGTGCCAGCAGCCCCAGGGGGCCGATATCGAACACTGAAGCTTTCTTT
-	TRBV4-1	-	TRBJ2-7	CASSQAPQGGTVYEQYF	TGCGCCAGCAGCCAGGCTCCACAGGGTGGGACGGTATACGAGCAGTACTTC
few	TRBV7-2	TRBD1	TRBJ1-2	CASSSGQGEYGYTF	TGTGCCAGCAGCTCCGGACAGGGAGAATATGGCTACACCTTC
-	TRBV30	-	TRBJ2-5	CAWDGAVQGTQYF	TGTGCCTGGGACGGGGCGGTCCAAGGGACCCAGTACTTC
few	TRBV28	-	TRBJ1-2	CASSSTGPYGYTF	TGTGCCAGCAGTTCTACAGGGCCCTATGGCTACACCTTC
-	TRBV30	-	TRBJ1-1	CAWSPQGDTEAFF	TGTGCCTGGAGTCCTCAGGGTGACACTGAAGCTTTCTTT